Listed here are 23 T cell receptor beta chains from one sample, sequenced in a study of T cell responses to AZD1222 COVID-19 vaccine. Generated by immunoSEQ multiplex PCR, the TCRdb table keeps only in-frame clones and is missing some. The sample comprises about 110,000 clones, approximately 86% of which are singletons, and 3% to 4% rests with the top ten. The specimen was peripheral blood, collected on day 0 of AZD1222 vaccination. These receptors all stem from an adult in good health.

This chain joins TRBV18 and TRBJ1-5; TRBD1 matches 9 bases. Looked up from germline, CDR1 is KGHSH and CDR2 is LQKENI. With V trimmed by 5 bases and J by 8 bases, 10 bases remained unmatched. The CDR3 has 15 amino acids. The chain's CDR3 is CASSITGTGSEPQHF. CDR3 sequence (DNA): TGTGCCAGCTCAATTACCGGGACAGGGTCGGAGCCCCAGCATTTT.

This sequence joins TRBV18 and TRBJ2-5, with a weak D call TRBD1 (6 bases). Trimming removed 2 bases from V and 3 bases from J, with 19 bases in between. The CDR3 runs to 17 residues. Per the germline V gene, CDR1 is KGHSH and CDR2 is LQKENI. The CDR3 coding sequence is TGTGCCAGCTCACCATTTCCCGCTAAGACAGGAGAAGAGACCCAGTACTTC. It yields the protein CASSPFPAKTGEETQYF.

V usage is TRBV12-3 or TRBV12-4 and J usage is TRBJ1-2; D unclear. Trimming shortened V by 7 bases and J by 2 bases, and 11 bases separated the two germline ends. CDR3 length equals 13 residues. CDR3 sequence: CASTPTSNYGYTF. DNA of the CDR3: TGTGCCAGCACCCCGACATCGAACTATGGCTACACCTTC.

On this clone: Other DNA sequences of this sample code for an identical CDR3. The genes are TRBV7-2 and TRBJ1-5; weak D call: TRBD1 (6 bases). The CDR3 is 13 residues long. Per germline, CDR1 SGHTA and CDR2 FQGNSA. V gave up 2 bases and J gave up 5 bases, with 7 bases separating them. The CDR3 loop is CASSLNRDQPQHF. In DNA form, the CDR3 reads TGTGCCAGCAGCTTAAACAGGGATCAGCCCCAGCATTTT.

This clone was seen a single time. The CDR3 spells CASSYSRGNGHGYTF. In nucleotides, the CDR3 is TGTGCCAGCAGTTACTCGAGGGGGAATGGTCATGGCTACACCTTC. J is TRBJ1-2 and V is TRBV6-5, with D perhaps TRBD1 (6 bases). The germline V and J ends were trimmed by 0 bases and 6 bases, with 14 bases remaining between them. The CDR3 is 15 residues long. Per the germline V gene, CDR1 is MNHEY and CDR2 is SVGAGI.

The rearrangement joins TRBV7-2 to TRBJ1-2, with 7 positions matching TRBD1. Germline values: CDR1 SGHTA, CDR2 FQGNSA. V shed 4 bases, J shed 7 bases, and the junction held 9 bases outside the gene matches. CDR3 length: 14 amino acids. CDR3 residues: CASSSPTGWAGYTF. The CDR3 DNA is TGTGCCAGCAGCTCACCGACAGGGTGGGCTGGCTACACCTTC.

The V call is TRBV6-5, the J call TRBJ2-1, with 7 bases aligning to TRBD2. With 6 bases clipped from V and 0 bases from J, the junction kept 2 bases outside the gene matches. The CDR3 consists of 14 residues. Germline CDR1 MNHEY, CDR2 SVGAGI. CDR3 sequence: CASRGGSSYNEQFF. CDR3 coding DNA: TGTGCCAGCAGGGGGGGGAGCTCCTACAATGAGCAGTTCTTC.

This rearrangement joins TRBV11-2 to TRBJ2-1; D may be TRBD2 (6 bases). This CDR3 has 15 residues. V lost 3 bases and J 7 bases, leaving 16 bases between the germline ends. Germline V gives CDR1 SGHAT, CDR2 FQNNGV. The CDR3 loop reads CASSLAGTRVNEQFF. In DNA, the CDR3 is TGTGCCAGCAGCTTGGCCGGGACTCGGGTAAATGAGCAGTTCTTC.

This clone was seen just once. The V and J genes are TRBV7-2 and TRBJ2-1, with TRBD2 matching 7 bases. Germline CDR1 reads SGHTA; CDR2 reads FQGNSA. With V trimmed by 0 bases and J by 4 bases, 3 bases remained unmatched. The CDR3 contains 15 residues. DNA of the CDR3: TGTGCCAGCAGCTTAGCGCAAGCGGGATACAATGAGCAGTTCTTC. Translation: CASSLAQAGYNEQFF.

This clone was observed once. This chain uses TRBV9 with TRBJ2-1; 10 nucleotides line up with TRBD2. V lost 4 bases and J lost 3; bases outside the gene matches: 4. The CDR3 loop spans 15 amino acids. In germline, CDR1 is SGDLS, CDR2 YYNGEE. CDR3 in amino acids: CASSTSGAVYNEQFF. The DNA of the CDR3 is TGTGCCAGCAGCACTAGCGGGGCCGTCTACAATGAGCAGTTCTTC. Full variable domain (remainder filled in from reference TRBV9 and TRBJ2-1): DSGVTQTPKHLITATGQRVTLRCSPRSGDLSVYWYQQSLDQGLQFLIQYYNGEERAKGNILERFSAQQFPDLHSELNLSSLELGDSALYFCASSTSGAVYNEQFFGPGTRLTVL.

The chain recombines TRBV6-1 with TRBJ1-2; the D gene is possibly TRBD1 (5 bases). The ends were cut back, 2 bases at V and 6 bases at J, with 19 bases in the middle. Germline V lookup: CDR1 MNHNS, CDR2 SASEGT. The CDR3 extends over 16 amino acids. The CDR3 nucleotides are TGTGCCAGCAGTGAAACTTCGGGACTTCCTGCCGATGGCTACACCTTC. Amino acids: CASSETSGLPADGYTF.

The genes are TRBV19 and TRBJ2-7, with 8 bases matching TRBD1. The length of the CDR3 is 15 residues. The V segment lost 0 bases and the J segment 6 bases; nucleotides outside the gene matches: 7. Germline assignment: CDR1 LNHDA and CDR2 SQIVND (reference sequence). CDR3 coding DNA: TGTGCCAGTAGTATAGACCTCACAGGGGGAGGCGAGCAGTACTTC. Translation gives CASSIDLTGGGEQYF. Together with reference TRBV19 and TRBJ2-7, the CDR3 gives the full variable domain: DGGITQSPKYLFRKEGQNVTLSCEQNLNHDAMYWYRQDPGQGLRLIYYSQIVNDFQKGDIAEGYSVSREKKESFPLTVTSAQKNPTAFYLCASSIDLTGGGEQYFGPGTRLTVT.

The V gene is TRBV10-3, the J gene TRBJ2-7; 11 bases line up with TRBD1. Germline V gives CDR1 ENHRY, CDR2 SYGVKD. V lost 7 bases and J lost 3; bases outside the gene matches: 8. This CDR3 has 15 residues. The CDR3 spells CAITSGTGGFYEQYF. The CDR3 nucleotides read TGTGCCATCACTAGCGGGACAGGGGGTTTCTACGAGCAGTACTTC.

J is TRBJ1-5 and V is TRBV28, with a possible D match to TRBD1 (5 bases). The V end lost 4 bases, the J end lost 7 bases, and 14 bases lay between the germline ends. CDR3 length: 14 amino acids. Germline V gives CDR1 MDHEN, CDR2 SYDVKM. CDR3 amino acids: CASSSGTAKQPQHF. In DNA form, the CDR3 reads TGTGCCAGCAGTTCAGGGACGGCAAAACAGCCCCAGCATTTT.

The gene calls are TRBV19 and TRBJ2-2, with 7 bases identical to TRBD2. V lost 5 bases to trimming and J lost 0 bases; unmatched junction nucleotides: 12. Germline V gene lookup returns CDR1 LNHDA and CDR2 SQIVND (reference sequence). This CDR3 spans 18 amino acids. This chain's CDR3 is CASSLAVRDYTNTGELFF. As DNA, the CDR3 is TGTGCCAGTAGTCTCGCGGTCCGGGACTACACGAACACCGGGGAGCTGTTTTTT.

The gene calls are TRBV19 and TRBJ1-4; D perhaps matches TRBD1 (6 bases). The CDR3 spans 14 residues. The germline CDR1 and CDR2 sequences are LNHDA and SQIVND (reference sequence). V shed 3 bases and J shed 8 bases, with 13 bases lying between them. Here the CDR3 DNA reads TGTGCCAGTAGTATTAGGCAGGGGAAGGAAAAACTGTTTTTT. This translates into CASSIRQGKEKLFF.

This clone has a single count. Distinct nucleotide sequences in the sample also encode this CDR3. This CDR3 is CASSLGGEKLFF. In DNA form, the CDR3 reads TGTGCCAGCAGTTTGGGGGGGGAAAAACTGTTTTTT. The genes are TRBV28 and TRBJ1-4; a possible D gene is TRBD1 (5 bases). Germline assignment: CDR1 MDHEN and CDR2 SYDVKM. This CDR3 is built from 12 residues. Trimming stripped 3 bases from V and 8 bases from J, with 7 bases between.

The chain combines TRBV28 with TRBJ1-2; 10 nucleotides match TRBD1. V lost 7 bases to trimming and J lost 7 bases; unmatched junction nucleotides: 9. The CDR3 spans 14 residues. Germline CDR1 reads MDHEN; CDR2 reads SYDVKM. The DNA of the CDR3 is TGTGCCAGCATCCGAATGACAGGGGGCTCTGGCTACACCTTC. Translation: CASIRMTGGSGYTF.

CDR3: CAWSPRQGPNTEAFF. CDR3 sequence (DNA): TGTGCCTGGAGCCCTCGACAGGGCCCCAACACTGAAGCTTTCTTT. V and J are TRBV30 and TRBJ1-1, with 7 positions matching TRBD1. The V gene end was trimmed by 3 bases and the J gene end by 2 bases; junction bases not matched to a gene: 9. The length of the CDR3 is 15 residues. Germline V gives CDR1 GTSNPN, CDR2 SVGIG (reference sequence).

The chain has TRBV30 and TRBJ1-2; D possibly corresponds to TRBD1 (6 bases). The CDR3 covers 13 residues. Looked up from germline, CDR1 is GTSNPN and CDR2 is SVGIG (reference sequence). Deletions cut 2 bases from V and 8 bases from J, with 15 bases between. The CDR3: CAWSTGKAWGYTF. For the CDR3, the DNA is TGTGCCTGGAGTACAGGGAAGGCTTGGGGCTACACCTTC.

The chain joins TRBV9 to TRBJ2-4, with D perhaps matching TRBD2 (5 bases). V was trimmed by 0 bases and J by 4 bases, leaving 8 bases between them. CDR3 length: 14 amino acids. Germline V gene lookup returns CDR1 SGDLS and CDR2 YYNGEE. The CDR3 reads CASSVGEIKNIQYF. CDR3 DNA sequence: TGTGCCAGCAGCGTAGGGGAGATAAAAAACATTCAGTACTTC.

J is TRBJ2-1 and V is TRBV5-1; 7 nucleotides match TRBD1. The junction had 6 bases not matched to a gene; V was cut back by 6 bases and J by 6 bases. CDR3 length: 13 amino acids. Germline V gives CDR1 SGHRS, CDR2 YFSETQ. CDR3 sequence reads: CASTVPGGNEQFF. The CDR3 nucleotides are TGCGCCAGCACCGTCCCAGGGGGCAATGAGCAGTTCTTC.

The CDR3 region has the DNA TGTGCCAGCAGGTCCACGGGCCGCCCGTACACCTTC. The encoded protein is CASRSTGRPYTF. The gene calls are TRBV6-5 and TRBJ1-2; no firm D call. This CDR3 is 12 amino acids long. Germline lookup yields CDR1 MNHEY and CDR2 SVGAGI. V was shortened by 6 bases and J by 11 bases, with 16 bases between the two germline ends.